These T cell receptor beta chains were read from a single sample in a study of cytomegalovirus exposure and HLA in healthy donors. Repertoires were generated with immunoSEQ multiplex PCR, while TCRdb's copy carries only in-frame clones and drops some. The repertoire holds approximately 150,000 clones, with roughly 78% as singletons. The sequencing sample was made of PBMCs. All receptors come from a man in his fifties or sixties in good health and CMV-seropositive. Both conserved end residues are part of each CDR3. Each record gives: D gene, J gene, clone size, V gene, CDR3 protein, CDR3 DNA. The D gene is left open where the match is weak. Rows give clone size only sometimes, using once, few, many, or a class for an expanded clone.

d_gene: TRBD2; j_gene: TRBJ2-3; abundance: NA; v_gene: TRBV19; CDR3aa: CASRRTRDGGDTQYF; CDR3nt: TGTGCCAGTAGGAGGACTAGGGATGGGGGGGATACGCAGTATTTT
d_gene: TRBD2; j_gene: TRBJ2-3; abundance: NA; v_gene: TRBV12-5; CDR3aa: CASGILAGGPGDTQYF; CDR3nt: TGTGCTAGTGGGATATTAGCGGGAGGGCCCGGAGATACGCAGTATTTT
d_gene: NA; j_gene: TRBJ2-5; abundance: NA; v_gene: TRBV15; CDR3aa: CATSSGAGRDQETQYF; CDR3nt: TGTGCCACCAGCAGCGGGGCGGGGCGGGACCAAGAGACCCAGTACTTC
d_gene: TRBD1; j_gene: TRBJ2-5; abundance: NA; v_gene: TRBV5-4; CDR3aa: CASRPRDRAETQYF; CDR3nt: TGTGCCAGCAGACCCCGGGACAGGGCGGAGACCCAGTACTTC
d_gene: TRBD2; j_gene: TRBJ2-7; abundance: NA; v_gene: TRBV28; CDR3aa: CASIEGLAGAYEQYF; CDR3nt: TGTGCCAGCATCGAGGGACTAGCGGGAGCCTACGAGCAGTACTTC
d_gene: TRBD2; j_gene: TRBJ2-1; abundance: NA; v_gene: TRBV9; CDR3aa: CASSGGTSSGNEQFF; CDR3nt: TGTGCCAGCAGCGGAGGGACTAGTTCAGGCAATGAGCAGTTCTTC
d_gene: NA; j_gene: TRBJ1-3; abundance: NA; v_gene: TRBV15; CDR3aa: CATSRDPGAGNTIYF; CDR3nt: TGTGCCACCAGCAGAGATCCGGGGGCTGGAAACACCATATATTTT
d_gene: NA; j_gene: TRBJ2-1; abundance: NA; v_gene: TRBV6-1; CDR3aa: CASSELSNEQFF; CDR3nt: TGTGCCAGCAGTGAGCTTAGTAATGAGCAGTTCTTC
d_gene: NA; j_gene: TRBJ1-1; abundance: NA; v_gene: TRBV20-1; CDR3aa: CSARQNTEAFF; CDR3nt: TGCAGTGCTAGACAGAACACTGAAGCTTTCTTT
d_gene: TRBD1; j_gene: TRBJ1-1; abundance: few; v_gene: TRBV5-6; CDR3aa: CASSGGTGGPTEAFF; CDR3nt: TGTGCCAGCAGCGGGGGGACAGGGGGTCCCACTGAAGCTTTCTTT
d_gene: NA; j_gene: TRBJ2-4; abundance: NA; v_gene: TRBV18; CDR3aa: CATKRTAVNIQYF; CDR3nt: TGTGCCACCAAACGGACAGCAGTAAACATTCAGTACTTC
d_gene: NA; j_gene: TRBJ2-6; abundance: NA; v_gene: TRBV5-1; CDR3aa: CASSLMYSGANVLTF; CDR3nt: TGCGCCAGCAGCTTGATGTACTCTGGGGCCAACGTCCTGACTTTC
d_gene: NA; j_gene: TRBJ2-1; abundance: NA; v_gene: TRBV6-5; CDR3aa: CASKARGEQFF; CDR3nt: TGTGCCAGCAAGGCTAGGGGTGAGCAGTTCTTC
d_gene: TRBD1; j_gene: TRBJ1-1; abundance: NA; v_gene: TRBV11-2; CDR3aa: CASSFFRTGEAFF; CDR3nt: TGTGCCAGCAGCTTTTTTCGGACAGGGGAAGCTTTCTTT
d_gene: NA; j_gene: TRBJ2-7; abundance: NA; v_gene: TRBV18; CDR3aa: CASSPVSGSDEQYF; CDR3nt: TGTGCCAGCTCACCCGTGTCGGGAAGCGACGAGCAGTACTTC
d_gene: TRBD2; j_gene: TRBJ2-1; abundance: NA; v_gene: TRBV11-2; CDR3aa: CASSGLAGGNEQFF; CDR3nt: TGTGCCAGCAGCGGGCTAGCGGGAGGGAATGAGCAGTTCTTC
d_gene: TRBD1; j_gene: TRBJ1-5; abundance: NA; v_gene: TRBV7-2; CDR3aa: CASSRQGAMNQPQHF; CDR3nt: TGTGCCAGCAGCCGACAGGGGGCTATGAATCAGCCCCAGCATTTT
d_gene: TRBD1; j_gene: TRBJ1-2; abundance: NA; v_gene: TRBV28; CDR3aa: CASRIFPGGSNYGYTF; CDR3nt: TGTGCCAGCAGAATATTTCCAGGGGGCAGTAACTATGGCTACACCTTC
d_gene: TRBD1; j_gene: TRBJ2-7; abundance: NA; v_gene: TRBV28; CDR3aa: CATAVPQGVTYEQYF; CDR3nt: TGTGCCACCGCTGTTCCCCAGGGGGTGACCTACGAGCAGTACTTC